Each of the 22 T cell receptor beta chains below was sequenced from the same sample in a study of CD8 T cells in Susac syndrome. Random hexamers were used to reverse transcribe roughly 0.5 to 1 ug of RNA. TCRdb re-called the immunoSEQ multiplex PCR reads through MiXCR, storing one row per CDR3 protein. Of about 200,000 distinct CDR3 sequences listed, over 75% are singletons. Sequencing was carried out using CD4+ T cells from PBMCs. Every receptor here comes from a human donor with Susac syndrome.

This clonotype appeared a single time. The V call is TRBV3-1, the J call TRBJ2-3, with TRBD2 identical over 10 bases. The CDR3 totals 16 residues. Looked up from germline, CDR1 is LGHDT and CDR2 is YNNKEL (reference sequence). V shed 4 bases, J shed 4 bases, and the junction held 8 bases outside the gene matches. This CDR3 reads CASSRPSGRASDTQYF. CDR3 in DNA: TGTGCCAGCAGCCGTCCAAGCGGGAGGGCCTCAGATACGCAGTATTTT.

The genes are TRBV20-1 and TRBJ1-5; no clear D gene. Trimming left V 3 bases short and J 1 base short, with 10 bases between. The CDR3 spans 14 residues. Germline V gene data show CDR1 as DFQATT and CDR2 as SNEGSKA (reference sequence). The CDR3 spells CSASGVGSNQPQHF. CDR3 nucleotide sequence: TGCAGTGCTAGTGGGGTGGGGAGCAATCAGCCCCAGCATTTT.

The rearrangement uses TRBV12-3 or TRBV12-4 and TRBJ1-5, with TRBD1 as a possible D gene (5 bases). The CDR3 sequence is 15 residues long. The V end lost 3 bases, the J end lost 0 bases, and 9 bases lay between the germline ends. The CDR3 sequence: CASSFRDGSNQPQHF. The CDR3 nucleotides read TGTGCCAGCAGTTTTCGGGACGGTAGCAATCAGCCCCAGCATTTT.

The chain is built from TRBV24-1 and TRBJ2-5, with 10 bases identical to TRBD2. Germline V gives CDR1 KGHDR, CDR2 SFDVKD. V shed 4 bases, J shed 4 bases, and the junction held 5 bases outside the gene matches. The CDR3 covers 15 residues. The CDR3, as DNA: TGTGCCACCAGTGAAAAGGGACTAGCGAGAGAGACCCAGTACTTC. Amino acid sequence: CATSEKGLARETQYF.

This CDR3 reads CASSLAEHNEQFF. CDR3 in DNA: TGTGCCAGCAGTTTAGCTGAGCACAATGAGCAGTTCTTC. The chain is built from TRBV28 and TRBJ2-1; no reliable D call. Trimming pared 2 bases from V and 5 bases from J, leaving 7 bases between. Germline V lookup: CDR1 MDHEN, CDR2 SYDVKM. The CDR3 length is 13 residues.

CDR3 nucleotides: TGTGCCAGCAGCCCTAGGACAGGGTGGAATTCACCCCTCCACTTT. This gives the protein CASSPRTGWNSPLHF. This chain joins TRBV27 and TRBJ1-6; 8 bases are a match to TRBD1. The CDR3 is 15 amino acids. V gave up 6 bases and J gave up 7 bases; unmatched junction bases: 8. CDR1 MNHEY and CDR2 SMNVEV come from the germline V gene (reference sequence).

The V call is TRBV6-5, the J call TRBJ2-5, with 14 bases that match TRBD2. Trimming cost V 4 bases and J 4 bases; bases outside gene matches: 5. The CDR3 totals 16 residues. CDR1 is MNHEY and CDR2 is SVGAGI in the germline V gene. The CDR3, as DNA: TGTGCCAGCAGTTCAGGACTAGCGGGAGGACTAGAGACCCAGTACTTC. Its protein is CASSSGLAGGLETQYF.

V is TRBV20-1 and J is TRBJ1-6, with TRBD1 as a possible D gene (6 bases). Germline CDR1 and CDR2: DFQATT and SNEGSKA (reference sequence). The germline V and J ends were trimmed by 5 bases and 6 bases, with 17 bases remaining between them. The CDR3 consists of 15 residues. The CDR3 region is CSARRGDTGNSPLHF. The CDR3 DNA reads as TGCAGTGCTCGACGAGGGGACACTGGTAATTCACCCCTCCACTTT.

The V call is TRBV6-5, the J call TRBJ2-7; weak D call: TRBD2 (5 bases). In germline, CDR1 is MNHEY, CDR2 SVGAGI. This CDR3 has 14 residues. V was cut by 5 bases and J by 6 bases, with 17 bases left in between. As DNA, the CDR3 is TGTGCCAGCAGTCCCACGGACTCGCGGATCGAGCAGTACTTC. This encodes CASSPTDSRIEQYF.

The J gene is TRBJ2-4, the V gene TRBV29-1; unclear D gene. With 6 bases removed from V and 0 bases from J, the gap between germline ends came to 12 bases. CDR1 is SQVTM and CDR2 is ANQGSEA in the germline V gene. CDR3 size: 14 residues. The CDR3 nucleotides read TGCAGCGTCCGACCTGGGCTAGCCAAAAACATTCAGTACTTC. Amino acids: CSVRPGLAKNIQYF.

This clonotype was seen once. The V and J genes are TRBV20-1 and TRBJ1-2; 7 nucleotides agree with TRBD1. V lost 4 bases to trimming and J lost 4 bases; unmatched junction nucleotides: 6. CDR1 DFQATT and CDR2 SNEGSKA come from the germline V gene (reference sequence). The length of the CDR3 is 13 residues. The CDR3 region has the DNA TGCAGTGCTACGGACAGGAGCCTCTATGGCTACACCTTC. Protein sequence: CSATDRSLYGYTF.

This clonotype was detected a few times. The V gene is TRBV19, the J gene TRBJ2-5; tentative D call: TRBD1 (6 bases). Trimming removed 3 bases at V and 4 bases at J, with 9 bases between. The CDR3 has 13 amino acids. Germline assignment: CDR1 LNHDA and CDR2 SQIVND (reference sequence). CDR3 DNA: TGTGCCAGTAGTATGAGCAGGGGAGAGACCCAGTACTTC. Translation: CASSMSRGETQYF.

The J gene is TRBJ2-1, the V gene TRBV24-1; TRBD2 aligns across 14 bases. CDR3 length: 14 residues. Germline CDR1 is KGHDR and CDR2 is SFDVKD. The ends lost 11 bases at V and 8 bases at J; junction bases unmatched: 7. The CDR3 DNA follows: TGTGCCATCGGGACTAGCGGGAGTATTGATGAGCAGTTCTTC. Translation gives CAIGTSGSIDEQFF.

This clonotype was recorded only once. The J gene is TRBJ2-1, the V gene TRBV7-3; TRBD2 agrees at 11 bases. Germline V gene sequence: CDR1 SGHTA, CDR2 FQGTGA. CDR3 length: 15 residues. The junction had 5 bases not matched to a gene; V was cut back by 5 bases and J by 5 bases. CDR3 sequence: CASSPGTSGHNEQFF. The DNA for the CDR3 is TGTGCCAGCAGCCCCGGGACTAGCGGTCACAATGAGCAGTTCTTC. The whole variable domain, remainder taken from reference TRBV7-3 and TRBJ2-1, is GAGVSQTPSNKVTEKGKYVELRCDPISGHTALYWYRQSLGQGPEFLIYFQGTGAADDSGLPNDRFFAVRPEGSVSTLKIQRTERGDSAVYLCASSPGTSGHNEQFFGPGTRLTVL.

The chain has TRBV12-3 or TRBV12-4 and TRBJ1-2, with D possibly being TRBD1 (6 bases). Trimming stripped 3 bases from V and 8 bases from J, with 10 bases between. This CDR3 is built from 12 residues. The chain's CDR3 is CASSLGGAGYTF. The CDR3 DNA reads TGTGCCAGCAGTTTGGGGGGCGCGGGCTACACCTTC.

Written as DNA, the CDR3 is TGTGCCAGTAGTATAAGGGGCCAAACAGGGACCGGGGAGCTGTTTTTT. Translated, it gives CASSIRGQTGTGELFF. The chain carries TRBV19 and TRBJ2-2; maybe TRBD1 (6 bases). V lost 2 bases to trimming and J lost 5 bases, with 15 bases between them. CDR1 is LNHDA, CDR2 SQIVND, per germline (reference sequence). The CDR3 has 16 residues.

V is TRBV11-1 and J is TRBJ2-7; no reliable D call. The CDR3 totals 12 residues. Germline values: CDR1 SGHAT, CDR2 FQDESV (reference sequence). The V end lost 5 bases, the J end lost 7 bases, and 12 bases lay between the germline ends. The CDR3 spells CASSALAGEQYF. The CDR3 DNA sequence: TGTGCCAGCAGCGCCCTTGCTGGGGAGCAGTACTTC.

The V call is TRBV4-1, the J call TRBJ2-1, with 8 bases matching TRBD1. The CDR3 runs to 14 residues. Germline V lookup: CDR1 MGHRA, CDR2 YSYEKL. V shed 1 base, J shed 7 bases, and the junction held 3 bases outside the gene matches. CDR3 DNA: TGCGCCAGCAGCCAAGCCAGACAGGGGAATGAGCAGTTCTTC. Its protein is CASSQARQGNEQFF.

The chain employs TRBV28 and TRBJ1-5, with D perhaps matching TRBD1 (5 bases). The CDR3 extends over 15 amino acids. Germline V gene data show CDR1 as MDHEN and CDR2 as SYDVKM. Trimming removed 6 bases from V and 0 bases from J, with 12 bases in between. In DNA, the CDR3 is TGTGCCAGCAGGTCTGACAGACCTAGCAATCAGCCCCAGCATTTT. Amino acid sequence: CASRSDRPSNQPQHF.

The gene calls are TRBV29-1 and TRBJ1-5, with D possibly TRBD1 on 6 matching bases. With 5 bases removed from V and 1 base from J, the gap between germline ends came to 9 bases. Per germline, CDR1 SQVTM and CDR2 ANQGSEA. This CDR3 is built from 13 residues. Written as DNA, the CDR3 is TGCAGCGTTTCGGACAGAAGCAATCAGCCCCAGCATTTT. This sequence encodes CSVSDRSNQPQHF. Looking up the rest from reference TRBV29-1 and TRBJ1-5 gives the full variable domain: SAVISQKPSRDICQRGTSLTIQCQVDSQVTMMFWYRQQPGQSLTLIATANQGSEATYESGFVIDKFPISRPNLTFSTLTVSNMSPEDSSIYLCSVSDRSNQPQHFGDGTRLSIL.

The chain carries TRBV3-1 and TRBJ2-1; D not resolved. V was clipped by 4 bases and J by 5 bases, with 18 bases between them. The CDR3 has 16 amino acids. CDR1 and CDR2 (germline): LGHDT, YNNKEL (reference sequence). CDR3 in DNA: TGTGCCAGCAGCCTATCTTCTACCAACCCCGACAATGAGCAGTTCTTC. This encodes CASSLSSTNPDNEQFF.

The chain has TRBV19 and TRBJ1-5, with a weak D call TRBD1 (6 bases). Between the trimmed V and J ends, which lost 5 bases and 4 bases, there was a span of 12 bases. CDR3 length equals 14 residues. Germline V CDR1 and CDR2: LNHDA, SQIVND (reference sequence). The CDR3 sequence: CASSHQQGNQPQHF. For the CDR3, the DNA is TGTGCCAGTAGTCACCAGCAGGGGAATCAGCCCCAGCATTTT.